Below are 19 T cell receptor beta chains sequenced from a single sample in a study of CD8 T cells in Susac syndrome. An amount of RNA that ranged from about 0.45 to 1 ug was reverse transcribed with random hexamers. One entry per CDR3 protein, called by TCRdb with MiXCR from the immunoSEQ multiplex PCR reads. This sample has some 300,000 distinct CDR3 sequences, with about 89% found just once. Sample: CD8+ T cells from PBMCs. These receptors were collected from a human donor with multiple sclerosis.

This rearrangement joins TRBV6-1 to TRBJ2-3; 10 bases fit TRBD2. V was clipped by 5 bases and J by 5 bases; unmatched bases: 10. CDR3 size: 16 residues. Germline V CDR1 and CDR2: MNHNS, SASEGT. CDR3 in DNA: TGTGCCAGCAGTCCCCCTTCTAGCGGGAGTTTAGATACGCAGTATTTT. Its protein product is CASSPPSSGSLDTQYF.

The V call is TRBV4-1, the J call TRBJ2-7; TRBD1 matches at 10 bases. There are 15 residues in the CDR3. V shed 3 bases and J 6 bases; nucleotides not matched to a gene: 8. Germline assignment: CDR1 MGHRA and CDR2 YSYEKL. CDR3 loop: CASSHIFRDRGEQYF. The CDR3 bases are TGCGCCAGCAGCCATATCTTCCGGGACAGGGGCGAGCAGTACTTC.

The CDR3 here is CASSLAGGHYGYTF. The CDR3 bases are TGTGCCAGCAGTTTGGCAGGGGGCCACTATGGCTACACCTTC. The chain is built from TRBV27 and TRBJ1-2; 8 bases are a match to TRBD1. The CDR3 extends over 14 amino acids. V shed 3 bases, J shed 3 bases, and the junction held 3 bases outside the gene matches. Germline V gene lookup returns CDR1 MNHEY and CDR2 SMNVEV (reference sequence).

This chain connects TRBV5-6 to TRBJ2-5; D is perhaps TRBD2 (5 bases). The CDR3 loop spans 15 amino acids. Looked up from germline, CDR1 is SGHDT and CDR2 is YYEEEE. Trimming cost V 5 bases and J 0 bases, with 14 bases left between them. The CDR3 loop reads CASSYEPGNQETQYF. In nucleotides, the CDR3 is TGTGCCAGCAGTTATGAACCGGGAAACCAAGAGACCCAGTACTTC.

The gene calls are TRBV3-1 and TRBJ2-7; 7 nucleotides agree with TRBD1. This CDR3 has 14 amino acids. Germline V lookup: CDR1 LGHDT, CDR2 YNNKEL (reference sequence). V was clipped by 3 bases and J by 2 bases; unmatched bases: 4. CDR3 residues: CASSHWDRTYEQYF. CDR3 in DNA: TGTGCCAGCAGCCACTGGGACAGAACCTACGAGCAGTACTTC.

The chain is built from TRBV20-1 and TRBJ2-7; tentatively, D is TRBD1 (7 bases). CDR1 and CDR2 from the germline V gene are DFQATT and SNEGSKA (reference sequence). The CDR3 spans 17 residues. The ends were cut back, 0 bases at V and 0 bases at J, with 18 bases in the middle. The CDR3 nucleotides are TGCAGTGCTAGAGATGAGGAGGGGGCGCGTTTCTCCTACGAGCAGTACTTC. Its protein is CSARDEEGARFSYEQYF.

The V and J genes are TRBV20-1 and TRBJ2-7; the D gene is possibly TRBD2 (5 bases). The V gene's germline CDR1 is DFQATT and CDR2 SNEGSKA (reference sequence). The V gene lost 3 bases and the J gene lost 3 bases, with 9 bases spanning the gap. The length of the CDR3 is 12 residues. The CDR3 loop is CSARDSLYEQYF. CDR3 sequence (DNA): TGCAGTGCTAGGGACTCCCTCTACGAGCAGTACTTC.

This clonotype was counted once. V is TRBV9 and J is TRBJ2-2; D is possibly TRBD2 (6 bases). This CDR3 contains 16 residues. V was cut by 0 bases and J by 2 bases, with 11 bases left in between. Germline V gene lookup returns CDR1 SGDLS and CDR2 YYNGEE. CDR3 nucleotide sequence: TGTGCCAGCAGCGTAGTGGCGGGGATAAACACCGGGGAGCTGTTTTTT. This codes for CASSVVAGINTGELFF.

CDR3 protein: CASSEILGPTGELFF. In DNA form, the CDR3 reads TGTGCCAGCAGCGAAATTCTAGGTCCCACCGGGGAGCTGTTTTTT. The genes are TRBV7-2 and TRBJ2-2; D call uncertain. CDR1 and CDR2 from the germline V gene are SGHTA and FQGNSA. The CDR3 loop spans 15 amino acids. V lost 5 bases to trimming and J lost 4 bases, with 14 bases between them.

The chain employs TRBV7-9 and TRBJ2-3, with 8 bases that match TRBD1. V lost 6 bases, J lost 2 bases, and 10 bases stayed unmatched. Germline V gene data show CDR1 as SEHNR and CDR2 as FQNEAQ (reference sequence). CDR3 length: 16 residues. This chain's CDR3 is CASRGVQGAITDTQYF. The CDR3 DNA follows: TGTGCCAGCAGGGGGGTGCAGGGGGCCATCACAGATACGCAGTATTTT.

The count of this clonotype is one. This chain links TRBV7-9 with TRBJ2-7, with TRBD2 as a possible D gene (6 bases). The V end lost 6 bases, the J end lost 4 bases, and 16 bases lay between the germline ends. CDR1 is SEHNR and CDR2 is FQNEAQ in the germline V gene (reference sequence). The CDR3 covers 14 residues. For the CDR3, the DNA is TGTGCCAGCAGTCCCTCCGGGACTGAATACGAGCAGTACTTC. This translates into CASSPSGTEYEQYF.

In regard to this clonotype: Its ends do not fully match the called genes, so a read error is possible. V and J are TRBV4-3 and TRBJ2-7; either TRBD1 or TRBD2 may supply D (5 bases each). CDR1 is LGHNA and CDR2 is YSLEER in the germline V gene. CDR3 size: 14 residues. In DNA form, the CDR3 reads TGTGCCAGCAGCCAAGATCCAGGGAGCTACGAGCAGTACTTC. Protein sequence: CASSQDPGSYEQYF.

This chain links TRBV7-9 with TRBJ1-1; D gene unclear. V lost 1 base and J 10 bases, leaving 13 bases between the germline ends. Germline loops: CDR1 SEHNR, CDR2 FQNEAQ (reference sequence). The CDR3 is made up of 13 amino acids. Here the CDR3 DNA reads TGTGCCAGCAGCTTAGGGGCAGCCTGGGGAGCTTTCTTT. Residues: CASSLGAAWGAFF. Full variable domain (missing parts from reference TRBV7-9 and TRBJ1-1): DTGVSQNPRHKITKRGQNVTFRCDPISEHNRLYWYRQTLGQGPEFLTYFQNEAQLEKSRLLSDRFSAERPKGSFSTLEIQRTEQGDSAMYLCASSLGAAWGAFFGQGTRLTVV.

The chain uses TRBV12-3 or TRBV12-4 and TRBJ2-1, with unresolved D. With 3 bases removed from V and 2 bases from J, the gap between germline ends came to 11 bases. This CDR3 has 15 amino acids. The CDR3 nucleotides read TGTGCCAGCAGTTTCACTCCGCTACCCTACAATGAGCAGTTCTTC. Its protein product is CASSFTPLPYNEQFF.

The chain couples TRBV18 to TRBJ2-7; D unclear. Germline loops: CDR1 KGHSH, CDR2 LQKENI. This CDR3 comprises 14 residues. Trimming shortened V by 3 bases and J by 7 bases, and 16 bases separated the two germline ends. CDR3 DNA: TGTGCCAGCTCACCCAAACCCTCCCGTAGGGAGCAGTACTTC. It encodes CASSPKPSRREQYF.

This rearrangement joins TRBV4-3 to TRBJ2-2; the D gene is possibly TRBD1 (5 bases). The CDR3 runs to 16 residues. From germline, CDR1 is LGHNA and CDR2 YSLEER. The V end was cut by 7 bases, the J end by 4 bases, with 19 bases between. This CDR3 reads CASTRSSRVVTGELFF. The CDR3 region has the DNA TGCGCCAGCACTCGAAGCTCCAGGGTGGTCACCGGGGAGCTGTTTTTT.

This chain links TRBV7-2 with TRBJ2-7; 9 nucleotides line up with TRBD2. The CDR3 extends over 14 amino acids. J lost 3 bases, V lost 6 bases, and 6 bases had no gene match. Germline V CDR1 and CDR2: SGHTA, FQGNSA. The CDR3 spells CASRARLADYEQYF. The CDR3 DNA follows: TGTGCCAGCAGGGCGAGACTAGCGGACTACGAGCAGTACTTC.

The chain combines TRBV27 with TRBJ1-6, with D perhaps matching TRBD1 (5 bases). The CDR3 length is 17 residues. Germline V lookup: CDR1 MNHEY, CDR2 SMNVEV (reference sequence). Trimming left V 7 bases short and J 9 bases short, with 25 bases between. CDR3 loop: CASTSRARVSGGSPLHF. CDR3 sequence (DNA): TGTGCCAGCACCTCCCGCGCTAGGGTTTCGGGGGGTTCACCCCTCCACTTT.

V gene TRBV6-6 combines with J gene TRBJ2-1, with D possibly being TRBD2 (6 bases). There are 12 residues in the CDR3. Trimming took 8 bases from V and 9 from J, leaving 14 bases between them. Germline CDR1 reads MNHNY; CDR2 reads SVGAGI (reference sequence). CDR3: CASGVAASEQFF. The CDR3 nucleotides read TGTGCCAGCGGAGTAGCGGCGAGTGAGCAGTTCTTC.